This note documents a single TCR beta chain sequence. These data are taken from a study of blood T cell repertoires in COVID-19. About the study: There were acute and convalescent COVID-19 samples, and they came from the United States, Italy and Spain. PBMCs, B-cell-depleted T cells, or T cells were the source of the cDNA or gDNA that made up the material.

CDR1 is SGHVS, CDR2 FQNEAQ, per germline. There are 15 residues in the CDR3. V lost 3 bases and J lost 2; bases outside the gene matches: 6. As handled by the study authors: Reference gene primer amplification gave nucleated cell count estimates. Clones were read by immunoSEQ multiplex PCR, and TCRdb kept only the in-frame ones, dropping some. V and J calls and clone size are copied from that table; D and trimming were computed from the DNA. The table has 130,000 or so clones, roughly 90% seen once. The sequenced sample consisted of peripheral blood. The TCR comes from a man between 65 and 79 years old with active COVID-19. The J gene is TRBJ1-1, the V gene TRBV7-8; TRBD1 matches 7 bases. The CDR3 region is CASSLIQGSNTEAFF. The CDR3 DNA reads as TGTGCCAGCAGCTTGATACAGGGGTCCAACACTGAAGCTTTCTTT.